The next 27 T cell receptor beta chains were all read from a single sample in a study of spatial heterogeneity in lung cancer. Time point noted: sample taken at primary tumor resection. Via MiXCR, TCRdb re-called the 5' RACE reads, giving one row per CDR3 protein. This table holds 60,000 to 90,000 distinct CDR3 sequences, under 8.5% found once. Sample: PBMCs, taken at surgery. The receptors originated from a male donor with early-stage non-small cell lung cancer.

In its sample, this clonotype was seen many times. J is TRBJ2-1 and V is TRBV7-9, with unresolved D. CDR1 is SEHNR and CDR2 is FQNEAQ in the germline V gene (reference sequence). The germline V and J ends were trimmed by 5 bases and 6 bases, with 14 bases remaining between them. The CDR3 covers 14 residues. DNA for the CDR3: TGTGCCAGCAGCCCTGGGCCCGTGCGCAATGAGCAGTTCTTC. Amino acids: CASSPGPVRNEQFF.

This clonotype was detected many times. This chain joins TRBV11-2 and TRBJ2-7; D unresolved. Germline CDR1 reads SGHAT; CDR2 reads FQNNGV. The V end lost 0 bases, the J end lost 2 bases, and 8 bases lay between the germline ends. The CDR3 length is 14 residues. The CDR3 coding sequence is TGTGCCAGCAGCTTAGATGGGGTCACCTACGAGCAGTACTTC. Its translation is CASSLDGVTYEQYF.

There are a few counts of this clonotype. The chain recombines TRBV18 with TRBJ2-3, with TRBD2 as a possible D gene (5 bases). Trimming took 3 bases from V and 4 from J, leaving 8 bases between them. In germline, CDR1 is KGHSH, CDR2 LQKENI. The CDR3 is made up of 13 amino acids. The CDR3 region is CASSPGRADTQYF. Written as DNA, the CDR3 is TGTGCCAGCTCACCCGGGCGGGCAGATACGCAGTATTTT.

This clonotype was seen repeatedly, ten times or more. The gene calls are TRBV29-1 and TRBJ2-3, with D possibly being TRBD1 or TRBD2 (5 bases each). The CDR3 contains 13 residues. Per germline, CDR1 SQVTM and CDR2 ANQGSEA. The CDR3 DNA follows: TGCACCTATAAGGGGATACCGGGGGATACGCAGTATTTT. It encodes CTYKGIPGDTQYF.

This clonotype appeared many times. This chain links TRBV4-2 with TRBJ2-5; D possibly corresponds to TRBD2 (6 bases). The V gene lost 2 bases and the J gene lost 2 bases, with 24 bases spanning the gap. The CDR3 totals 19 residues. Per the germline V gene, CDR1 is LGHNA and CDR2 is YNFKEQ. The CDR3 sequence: CASSQRVASGERVQETQYF. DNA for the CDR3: TGTGCCAGCAGCCAAAGGGTAGCCTCGGGAGAGCGGGTGCAAGAGACCCAGTACTTC.

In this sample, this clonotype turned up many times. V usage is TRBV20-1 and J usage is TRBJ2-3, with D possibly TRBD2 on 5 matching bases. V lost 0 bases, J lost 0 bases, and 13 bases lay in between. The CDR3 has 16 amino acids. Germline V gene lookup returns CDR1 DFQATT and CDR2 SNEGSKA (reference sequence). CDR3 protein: CSARDLQAASTDTQYF. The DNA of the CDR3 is TGCAGTGCTAGAGATCTACAAGCGGCAAGCACAGATACGCAGTATTTT.

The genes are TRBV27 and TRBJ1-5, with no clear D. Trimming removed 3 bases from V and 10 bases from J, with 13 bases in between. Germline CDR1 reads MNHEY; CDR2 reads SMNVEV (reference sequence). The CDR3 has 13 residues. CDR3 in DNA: TGTGCCAGCAGTTTTGACGGGTTAGGACCCCAGCATTTT. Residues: CASSFDGLGPQHF.

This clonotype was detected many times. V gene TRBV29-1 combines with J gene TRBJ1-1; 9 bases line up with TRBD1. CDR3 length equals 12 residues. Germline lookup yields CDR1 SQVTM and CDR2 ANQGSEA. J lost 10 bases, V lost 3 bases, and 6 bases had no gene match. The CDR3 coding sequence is TGCAGCGTTGAGCGGGGACAGGGTAGAGCTTTCTTT. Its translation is CSVERGQGRAFF.

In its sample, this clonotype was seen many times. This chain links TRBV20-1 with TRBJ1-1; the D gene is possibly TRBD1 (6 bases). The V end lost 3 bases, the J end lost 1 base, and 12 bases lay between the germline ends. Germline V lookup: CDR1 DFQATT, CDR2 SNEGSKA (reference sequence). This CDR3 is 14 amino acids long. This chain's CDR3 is CSARAGAKNTEAFF. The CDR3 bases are TGCAGTGCTAGGGCGGGGGCGAAGAACACTGAAGCTTTCTTT.

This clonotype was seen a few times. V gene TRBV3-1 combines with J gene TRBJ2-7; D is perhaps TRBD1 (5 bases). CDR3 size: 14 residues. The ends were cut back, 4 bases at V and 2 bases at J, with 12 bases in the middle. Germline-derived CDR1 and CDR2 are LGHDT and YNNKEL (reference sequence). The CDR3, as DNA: TGTGCCAGCAGCCGTACAGGAGTCGCCTACGAGCAGTACTTC. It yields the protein CASSRTGVAYEQYF.

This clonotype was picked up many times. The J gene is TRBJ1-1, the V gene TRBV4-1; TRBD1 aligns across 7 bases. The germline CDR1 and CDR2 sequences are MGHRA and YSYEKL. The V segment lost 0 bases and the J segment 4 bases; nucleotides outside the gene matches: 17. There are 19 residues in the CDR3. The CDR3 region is CASSQDQVPDRVIITEAFF. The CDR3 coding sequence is TGCGCCAGCAGCCAAGATCAGGTCCCCGACAGGGTGATAATCACTGAAGCTTTCTTT.

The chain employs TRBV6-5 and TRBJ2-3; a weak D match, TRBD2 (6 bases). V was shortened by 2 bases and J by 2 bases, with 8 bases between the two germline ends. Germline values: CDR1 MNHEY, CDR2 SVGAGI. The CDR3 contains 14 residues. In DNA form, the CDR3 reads TGTGCCAGCAGTTACCGGGAGACCACAGATACGCAGTATTTT. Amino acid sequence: CASSYRETTDTQYF.

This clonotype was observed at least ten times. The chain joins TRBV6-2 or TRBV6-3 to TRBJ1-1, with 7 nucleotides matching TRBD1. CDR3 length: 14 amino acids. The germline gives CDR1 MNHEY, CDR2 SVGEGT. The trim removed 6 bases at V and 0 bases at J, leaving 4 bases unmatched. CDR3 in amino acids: CASRGGTVNTEAFF. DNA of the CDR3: TGTGCCAGCAGGGGCGGGACAGTGAACACTGAAGCTTTCTTT.

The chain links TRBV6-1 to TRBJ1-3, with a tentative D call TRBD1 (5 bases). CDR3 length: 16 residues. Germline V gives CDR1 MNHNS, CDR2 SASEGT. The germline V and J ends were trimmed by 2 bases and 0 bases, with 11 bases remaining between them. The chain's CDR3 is CASSESTDSSGNTIYF. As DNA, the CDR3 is TGTGCCAGCAGTGAATCGACAGACTCCTCTGGAAACACCATATATTTT.

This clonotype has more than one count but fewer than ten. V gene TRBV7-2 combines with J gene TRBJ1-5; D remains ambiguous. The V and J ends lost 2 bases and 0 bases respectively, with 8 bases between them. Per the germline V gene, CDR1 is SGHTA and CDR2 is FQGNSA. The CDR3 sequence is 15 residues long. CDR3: CASSLRAVSNQPQHF. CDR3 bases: TGTGCCAGCAGCTTAAGGGCAGTTAGCAATCAGCCCCAGCATTTT. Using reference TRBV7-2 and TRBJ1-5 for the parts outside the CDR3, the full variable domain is GAGVSQSPSNKVTEKGKDVELRCDPISGHTALYWYRQSLGQGLEFLIYFQGNSAPDKSGLPSDRFSAERTGGSVSTLTIQRTQQEDSAVYLCASSLRAVSNQPQHFGDGTRLSIL.

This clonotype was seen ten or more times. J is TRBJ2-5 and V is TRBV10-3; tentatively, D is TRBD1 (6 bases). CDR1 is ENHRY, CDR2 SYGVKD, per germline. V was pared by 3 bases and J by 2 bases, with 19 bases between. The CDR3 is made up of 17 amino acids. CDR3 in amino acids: CAISDNSPTTGQETQYF. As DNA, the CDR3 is TGTGCCATCAGTGATAATTCCCCGACGACAGGTCAAGAGACCCAGTACTTC.

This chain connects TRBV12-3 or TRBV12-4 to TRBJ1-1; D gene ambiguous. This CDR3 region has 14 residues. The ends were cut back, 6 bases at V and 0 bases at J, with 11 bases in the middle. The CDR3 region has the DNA TGTGCCAGCAGCCCAGGACTGATGAACACTGAAGCTTTCTTT. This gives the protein CASSPGLMNTEAFF.

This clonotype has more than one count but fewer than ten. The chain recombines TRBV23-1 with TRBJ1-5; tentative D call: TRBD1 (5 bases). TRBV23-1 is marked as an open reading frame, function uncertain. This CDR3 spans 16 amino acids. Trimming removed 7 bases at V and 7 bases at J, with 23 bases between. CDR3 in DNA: TGCGCCAGCACCGGTCGGACACCCTTGAGGAGGCAGCCCCAGCATTTT. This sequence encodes CASTGRTPLRRQPQHF.

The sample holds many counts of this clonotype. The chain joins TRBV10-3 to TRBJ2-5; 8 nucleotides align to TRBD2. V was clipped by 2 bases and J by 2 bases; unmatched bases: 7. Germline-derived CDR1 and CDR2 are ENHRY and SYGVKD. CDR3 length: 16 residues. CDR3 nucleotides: TGTGCCATCAGTGAGGGAACTAGCGGTACACAAGAGACCCAGTACTTC. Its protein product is CAISEGTSGTQETQYF.

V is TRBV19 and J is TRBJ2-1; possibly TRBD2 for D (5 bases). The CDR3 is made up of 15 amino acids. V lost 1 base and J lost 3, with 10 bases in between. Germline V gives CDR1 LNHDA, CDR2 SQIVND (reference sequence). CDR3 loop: CASSIALEGYNEQFF. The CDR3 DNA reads TGTGCCAGTAGTATAGCCCTCGAGGGCTACAATGAGCAGTTCTTC.

The CDR3 here is CASSLGGTGLGNQPQHF. CDR3 in DNA: TGTGCCAGCAGCTTAGGGGGGACAGGCCTGGGCAATCAGCCCCAGCATTTT. The rearrangement uses TRBV7-9 and TRBJ1-5; 8 bases align to TRBD1. V shed 1 base and J 2 bases; nucleotides not matched to a gene: 7. From germline, CDR1 is SEHNR and CDR2 FQNEAQ (reference sequence). The CDR3 is 17 amino acids.

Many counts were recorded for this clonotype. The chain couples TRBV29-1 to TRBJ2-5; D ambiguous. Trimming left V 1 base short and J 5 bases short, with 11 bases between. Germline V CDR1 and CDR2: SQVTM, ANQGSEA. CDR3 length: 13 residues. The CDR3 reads CSVEVGLGETQYF. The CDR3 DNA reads TGCAGCGTTGAAGTAGGGTTGGGCGAGACCCAGTACTTC.

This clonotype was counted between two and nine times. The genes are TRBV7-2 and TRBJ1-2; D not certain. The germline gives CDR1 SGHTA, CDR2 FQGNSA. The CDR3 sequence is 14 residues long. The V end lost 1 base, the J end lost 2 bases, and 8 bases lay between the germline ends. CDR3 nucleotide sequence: TGTGCCAGCAGCTTAGGGCTGGTAAACTATGGCTACACCTTC. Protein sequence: CASSLGLVNYGYTF.

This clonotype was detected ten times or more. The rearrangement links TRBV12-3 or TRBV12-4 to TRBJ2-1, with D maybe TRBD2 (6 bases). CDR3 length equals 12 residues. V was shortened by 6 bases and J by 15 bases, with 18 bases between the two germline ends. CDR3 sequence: CASRFEGTPTFF. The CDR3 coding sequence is TGTGCCAGCAGATTCGAGGGGACTCCTACGTTCTTC.

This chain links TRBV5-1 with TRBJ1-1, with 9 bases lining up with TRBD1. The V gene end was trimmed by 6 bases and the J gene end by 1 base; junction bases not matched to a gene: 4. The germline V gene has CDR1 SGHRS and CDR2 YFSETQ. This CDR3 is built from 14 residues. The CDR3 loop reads CASTPTGGNTEAFF. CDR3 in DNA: TGCGCCAGCACCCCGACAGGGGGGAACACTGAAGCTTTCTTT.

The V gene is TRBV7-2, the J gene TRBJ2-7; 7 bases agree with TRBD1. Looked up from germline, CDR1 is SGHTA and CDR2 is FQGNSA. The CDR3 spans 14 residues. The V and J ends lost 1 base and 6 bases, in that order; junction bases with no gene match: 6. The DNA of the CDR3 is TGTGCCAGCAGCTTAGGGGACAGAAGGGCCGAGCAGTACTTC. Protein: CASSLGDRRAEQYF.

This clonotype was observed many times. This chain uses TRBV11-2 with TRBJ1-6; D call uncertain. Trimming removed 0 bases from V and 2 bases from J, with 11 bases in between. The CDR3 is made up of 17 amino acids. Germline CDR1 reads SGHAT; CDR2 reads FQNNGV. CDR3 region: CASSLEVRGAYNSPLHF. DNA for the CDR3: TGTGCCAGCAGCTTAGAGGTTCGGGGAGCCTATAATTCACCCCTCCACTTT.